This T cell receptor (beta chain) was identified during a study of blood T cell repertoires in COVID-19. As for the study in general: T cells, B-cell-depleted T cells, or PBMCs provided the cDNA or gDNA that served as material.

The cohort comprised adults aged roughly 18 to 95 years residing in 20 to 30 US areas. Cohorts were determined from participant-reported clinical history. Under the authors' procedure: Amplification of reference gene primers was used by the study to estimate nucleated cell counts. The assay was immunoSEQ multiplex PCR, and TCRdb's table has in-frame clones only and misses some. The V and J calls and clone size are taken from that table; D and trimming were inferred from the DNA. The data contain 250,000 to 350,000 clones, around 90% of them singletons. The sequence came from a woman younger than 30 with acute COVID-19. The sample was PBMCs or T cells enriched from blood (not recorded which).

The CDR3: CASSPQGANQPQHF. CDR3 DNA: TGTGCCAGCAGTCCGCAGGGGGCCAATCAGCCCCAGCATTTT. The V and J genes are TRBV9 and TRBJ1-5; 8 bases fit TRBD1. CDR1 is SGDLS, CDR2 YYNGEE, per germline. The CDR3 runs 14 residues. J gave up 3 bases and V 5 bases, and 4 bases lay outside the gene matches.